This T cell receptor (beta chain) was retrieved from a study of long-term antiretroviral therapy in people with HIV. Notes on the study in general: Collection spanned 2004 to 2017; ART regimens may be less effective than current ones. All time points showed a repertoire dominated by clones expanded before ART.

Trimming removed 9 bases from V and 5 bases from J; junction bases left unmatched: 6. CDR3 length: 14 residues. The germline CDR1 and CDR2 sequences are LNHNV and YYDKDF (reference sequence). Ahead of DNA extraction, samples held roughly 0.95-11 million cryopreserved PBMC each. With survey level as its setting, the immunoSEQ assay was v3.0. A per-sample goal of about 35,000-50,000 T-cell genomes was targeted by sequencing. Sequencing used immunoSEQ multiplex PCR; TCRdb keeps in-frame clones, though not all of them. Here the sample spans roughly 16,000 clones, about 80% being singletons. To note about this clone: Antigen specificity is unknown.

The sequence was collected from a man between 40 and 49 years old with HIV. Specimen: unsorted PBMCs, collected 2.1 years after starting antiretroviral therapy. The chain links TRBV15 to TRBJ2-2; 10 bases are shared with TRBD2. The CDR3 sequence is CATSKLAGTGELFF. The DNA for the CDR3 is TGTGCCACTTCGAAACTAGCGGGGACCGGGGAGCTGTTTTTT.